The 21 T cell receptor beta chains presented below share a single source sample, sequenced in a study of cytomegalovirus exposure and HLA in healthy donors. Using immunoSEQ multiplex PCR, the repertoire was profiled, and TCRdb retains in-frame clones only, with some absent. The sample includes 55,000 to 85,000 clones, about 95% of them seen just once. The source material was PBMCs. The receptors originated from a woman aged 18-29 years in good health and CMV-seronegative.

This chain joins TRBV6-7 and TRBJ2-1; 7 bases are shared with TRBD2. TRBV6-7 is flagged as an ORF with uncertain function. There are 15 residues in the CDR3. Trimming took 2 bases from V and 8 from J; bases not matched to a gene: 9. In DNA form, the CDR3 reads TGTGCCAGCAGTTACGTGCGGGGGAGGTACGATGAGCAGTTCTTC. Its translation: CASSYVRGRYDEQFF.

The CDR3 is CASSLVPSGSSEQFF. In DNA, the CDR3 is TGTGCCAGCAGCTTAGTGCCTAGCGGTTCGAGTGAGCAGTTCTTC. V usage is TRBV7-3 and J usage is TRBJ2-1; 7 nucleotides line up with TRBD2. Germline CDR1 and CDR2: SGHTA and FQGTGA. The junction had 10 bases not matched to a gene; V was cut back by 2 bases and J by 9 bases. This CDR3 spans 15 amino acids.

This sequence joins TRBV7-2 and TRBJ2-1, with 13 bases aligning to TRBD2. The CDR3 runs to 17 residues. With 5 bases clipped from V and 7 bases from J, the junction kept 11 bases outside the gene matches. CDR1 SGHTA and CDR2 FQGNSA come from the germline V gene. The CDR3 DNA is TGTGCCAGCAGCCCGACGGCCCCGGGACTAGCGGGAAATGAGCAGTTCTTC. It translates to CASSPTAPGLAGNEQFF. The full variable domain, rest sourced from reference TRBV7-2 and TRBJ2-1, is GAGVSQSPSNKVTEKGKDVELRCDPISGHTALYWYRQSLGQGLEFLIYFQGNSAPDKSGLPSDRFSAERTGGSVSTLTIQRTQQEDSAVYLCASSPTAPGLAGNEQFFGPGTRLTVL.

This clone was found once. This chain joins TRBV7-8 and TRBJ1-2, with D perhaps TRBD1 (5 bases). V lost 4 bases, J lost 4 bases, and 10 bases lay in between. Looked up from germline, CDR1 is SGHVS and CDR2 is FQNEAQ. This CDR3 has 13 residues. In DNA form, the CDR3 reads TGTGCCAGCAGCTCCCGGGACTTCTATGGCTACACCTTC. Its protein is CASSSRDFYGYTF. The full variable domain, completed using reference TRBV7-8 and TRBJ1-2, is GAGVSQSPRYKVAKRGQDVALRCDPISGHVSLFWYQQALGQGPEFLTYFQNEAQLDKSGLPSDRFFAERPEGSVSTLKIQRTQQEDSAVYLCASSSRDFYGYTFGSGTRLTVV.

V and J are TRBV7-9 and TRBJ1-1, with TRBD1 matching over 8 bases. The CDR3 length is 16 residues. The V gene end was trimmed by 3 bases and the J gene end by 4 bases; junction bases not matched to a gene: 10. The germline V gene has CDR1 SEHNR and CDR2 FQNEAQ (reference sequence). Here the CDR3 DNA reads TGTGCCAGCAGCTTTTCTGGCCCACAGGGGGGCACTGAAGCTTTCTTT. Translated, it gives CASSFSGPQGGTEAFF.

The chain recombines TRBV9 with TRBJ1-1; the match to TRBD1 covers 9 bases. Trimming took 2 bases from V and 0 from J; bases not matched to a gene: 5. This CDR3 has 16 amino acids. Germline V CDR1 and CDR2: SGDLS, YYNGEE. CDR3: CASSVAGDRVNTEAFF. The CDR3 nucleotides read TGTGCCAGCAGCGTCGCCGGGGACAGGGTGAACACTGAAGCTTTCTTT. Filled out from reference TRBV9 and TRBJ1-1, the complete variable domain reads DSGVTQTPKHLITATGQRVTLRCSPRSGDLSVYWYQQSLDQGLQFLIQYYNGEERAKGNILERFSAQQFPDLHSELNLSSLELGDSALYFCASSVAGDRVNTEAFFGQGTRLTVV.

The CDR3 bases are TGTGCCAGCAGCCAGGGCTGGGCCCCTTTAGCCAAAAACATTCAGTACTTC. Translation: CASSQGWAPLAKNIQYF. The chain recombines TRBV14 with TRBJ2-4; no definite D call. The CDR3 covers 17 residues. CDR1 SGHDN and CDR2 FVKESK come from the germline V gene. V was cut by 3 bases and J by 0 bases, with 15 bases left in between.

The chain employs TRBV11-2 and TRBJ1-1, with D possibly matching TRBD1 (5 bases). Germline loops: CDR1 SGHAT, CDR2 FQNNGV. The CDR3 extends over 15 amino acids. Between the trimmed V and J ends, which lost 1 base and 10 bases, there was a span of 19 bases. For the CDR3, the DNA is TGTGCCAGCAGCTTAGTCGGAGGGGCTCGGTTGGGAGCTTTCTTT. As protein: CASSLVGGARLGAFF.

This chain joins TRBV7-9 and TRBJ2-1, with D tentatively TRBD2 (5 bases). Per germline, CDR1 SEHNR and CDR2 FQNEAQ (reference sequence). Between the trimmed V and J ends, which lost 5 bases and 2 bases, there was a span of 16 bases. The CDR3 sequence is 16 residues long. The CDR3 spells CASSPREGGPYNEQFF. CDR3 DNA: TGTGCCAGCAGCCCGCGTGAGGGTGGCCCCTACAATGAGCAGTTCTTC.

In regard to this clone: This sample also contains other DNA sequences that code for the same CDR3. This chain uses TRBV27 with TRBJ2-7; D might be TRBD1 (5 bases). Trimming cost V 5 bases and J 5 bases, with 7 bases left between them. Germline CDR1 MNHEY, CDR2 SMNVEV (reference sequence). The length of the CDR3 is 11 residues. The CDR3 protein is CASSQGNEQYF. The CDR3 DNA reads as TGTGCCAGCAGTCAGGGTAACGAGCAGTACTTC.

The rearrangement uses TRBV2 and TRBJ2-3; D possibly corresponds to TRBD1 (6 bases). Germline V gene lookup returns CDR1 SNHLY and CDR2 FYNNEI. V gave up 6 bases and J gave up 1 base, with 11 bases separating them. The CDR3 sequence is 14 residues long. For the CDR3, the DNA is TGTGCCAGCAGACACAGGGTCGGCACAGATACGCAGTATTTT. Translation gives CASRHRVGTDTQYF.

CDR3 DNA sequence: TGCGCCAGCAGACAGGGCCCCAGGGCTGAAGCTTTCTTT. The encoded protein is CASRQGPRAEAFF. This chain joins TRBV10-2 and TRBJ1-1, with D possibly being TRBD1 (6 bases). The V end lost 6 bases, the J end lost 6 bases, and 14 bases lay between the germline ends. The germline gives CDR1 WSHSY, CDR2 SAAADI. This CDR3 contains 13 residues.

This clone was detected only once. The chain uses TRBV6-1 and TRBJ2-7, with 7 bases aligning to TRBD2. Germline CDR1 is MNHNS and CDR2 is SASEGT. This CDR3 is 14 amino acids long. With 2 bases clipped from V and 3 bases from J, the junction kept 4 bases outside the gene matches. CDR3 in DNA: TGTGCCAGCAGTGAAAGCGGGAACCGCTACGAGCAGTACTTC. Translated, it gives CASSESGNRYEQYF.

V usage is TRBV5-6 and J usage is TRBJ2-3, with 12 bases aligning to TRBD2. The CDR3 contains 15 residues. Germline assignment: CDR1 SGHDT and CDR2 YYEEEE. V lost 0 bases to trimming and J lost 7 bases; unmatched junction nucleotides: 3. The CDR3 bases are TGTGCCAGCAGCTTGGGACTAGCGGGAGTATATACGCAGTATTTT. It codes for CASSLGLAGVYTQYF. Full variable domain (missing parts from reference TRBV5-6 and TRBJ2-3): DAGVTQSPTHLIKTRGQQVTLRCSPKSGHDTVSWYQQALGQGPQFIFQYYEEEERQRGNFPDRFSGHQFPNYSSELNVNALLLGDSALYLCASSLGLAGVYTQYFGPGTRLTVL.

This clone was seen a few times. This chain connects TRBV6-5 to TRBJ2-7, with TRBD1 matching 8 bases. The CDR3 length is 14 residues. Germline CDR1 is MNHEY and CDR2 is SVGAGI. The junction had 4 bases not matched to a gene; V was cut back by 3 bases and J by 3 bases. The CDR3 bases are TGTGCCAGCAGTTATGGCAGGGGGCGCTACGAGCAGTACTTC. Translated, it gives CASSYGRGRYEQYF.

The genes are TRBV6-1 and TRBJ1-2; D is unclear. V was clipped by 1 base and J by 0 bases, with 12 bases between them. The CDR3 has 16 amino acids. The germline CDR1 and CDR2 sequences are MNHNS and SASEGT. The CDR3 reads CASSEDTDITNYGYTF. In nucleotides, the CDR3 is TGTGCCAGCAGTGAAGATACAGATATTACTAACTATGGCTACACCTTC.

The V and J genes are TRBV27 and TRBJ2-5, with D possibly being TRBD1 (5 bases). This CDR3 is 15 amino acids long. V was cut by 7 bases and J by 4 bases, with 19 bases left in between. Germline V gene sequence: CDR1 MNHEY, CDR2 SMNVEV (reference sequence). The CDR3 reads CASTDFPGFLETQYF. The CDR3 bases are TGTGCCAGCACCGATTTCCCAGGGTTCTTAGAGACCCAGTACTTC.

V usage is TRBV6-1 and J usage is TRBJ2-1; D is uncertain. The ends were cut back, 4 bases at V and 2 bases at J, with 9 bases in the middle. The germline V gene has CDR1 MNHNS and CDR2 SASEGT. The CDR3 extends over 14 amino acids. This CDR3 reads CASSVRRTYNEQFF. In nucleotides, the CDR3 is TGTGCCAGCAGTGTTAGGAGAACCTACAATGAGCAGTTCTTC.

V gene TRBV29-1 combines with J gene TRBJ2-3, with 10 positions matching TRBD2. V shed 5 bases and J 5 bases; nucleotides not matched to a gene: 10. Germline lookup yields CDR1 SQVTM and CDR2 ANQGSEA. The CDR3 spans 15 residues. This chain's CDR3 is CSVSPSGGRGDTQYF. In DNA, the CDR3 is TGCAGCGTTTCCCCTAGCGGGGGCCGCGGAGATACGCAGTATTTT.

J is TRBJ2-7 and V is TRBV27; D perhaps matches TRBD2 (6 bases). Germline-derived CDR1 and CDR2 are MNHEY and SMNVEV (reference sequence). V was clipped by 7 bases and J by 0 bases, with 13 bases between them. CDR3 length equals 14 residues. The CDR3: CASTPRRGSYEQYF. The CDR3 DNA is TGTGCCAGCACCCCCCGGCGGGGCTCCTACGAGCAGTACTTC.

The chain is built from TRBV2 and TRBJ1-6; unclear D gene. There are 19 residues in the CDR3. V lost 3 bases and J lost 0, with 18 bases in between. Germline V gene sequence: CDR1 SNHLY, CDR2 FYNNEI. In nucleotides, the CDR3 is TGTGCCAGCAGTGAGATACGACACCGGTTCTCCTCCTATAATTCACCCCTCCACTTT. Encoded protein: CASSEIRHRFSSYNSPLHF.